One and the same sample provided the 17 T cell receptor beta chains below, sequenced in a study of CD8 T cells in ankylosing spondylitis (dated by TCRdb to 2016 to 2017). Library method: 5' RACE. Instrument on record: Illumina HiSeq 2500. Starting from the raw public reads, TCRdb applied fastp trimming at Q25, assembled clones with MiXCR and retained in-frame beta chains. Every distinct CDR3 protein forms one entry, paired with its most common genes and DNA. This sample gives 200,000 to 300,000 distinct CDR3 sequences in total; roughly 32% of them show up just once. The ten largest clones represent approximately 4.4% of the sample. Sequencing was performed on blood, either unsorted or a sorted T cell fraction (not recorded which). The receptors shown here come from a male donor with ankylosing spondylitis or in good health (not recorded which).

The rearrangement links TRBV5-1 to TRBJ2-6; D not resolved. Trimming removed 0 bases from V and 0 bases from J, with 7 bases in between. Germline loops: CDR1 SGHRS, CDR2 YFSETQ. The CDR3 is 16 residues long. This CDR3 is CASSLGRNSGANVLTF. The CDR3 bases are TGCGCCAGCAGCTTGGGACGGAACTCTGGGGCCAACGTCCTGACTTTC.

This clonotype has at least ten counts. This sequence joins TRBV12-3 or TRBV12-4 and TRBJ2-5; 11 nucleotides agree with TRBD2. This CDR3 comprises 16 residues. V shed 5 bases, J shed 0 bases, and the junction held 5 bases outside the gene matches. CDR3 DNA: TGTGCCAGCAGTCCCGGGACTAGCGGACACCAAGAGACCCAGTACTTC. Translation: CASSPGTSGHQETQYF.

There are a few counts of this clonotype. The rearrangement joins TRBV12-3 or TRBV12-4 to TRBJ1-2; 8 bases agree with TRBD1. The CDR3 contains 13 residues. Unmatched junction bases numbered 3, after V lost 6 bases and J lost 3 bases. The CDR3 is CASRGQGDYGYTF. As DNA, the CDR3 is TGTGCCAGCAGAGGACAGGGAGACTATGGCTACACCTTC.

This clonotype has only a few counts. V is TRBV7-8 and J is TRBJ2-7, with TRBD2 identical over 8 bases. Germline V lookup: CDR1 SGHVS, CDR2 FQNEAQ. The V gene end was trimmed by 2 bases and the J gene end by 1 base; junction bases not matched to a gene: 7. The CDR3 is 16 residues long. The CDR3 bases are TGTGCCAGCAGCTTATTGTCGACTAGCGTTTCCTACGAGCAGTACTTC. This sequence encodes CASSLLSTSVSYEQYF.

V and J are TRBV4-1 and TRBJ1-1; maybe TRBD1 (5 bases). V was cut by 1 base and J by 3 bases, with 12 bases left in between. CDR3 length: 15 residues. Germline V gene data show CDR1 as MGHRA and CDR2 as YSYEKL. The CDR3, as DNA: TGCGCCAGCAGCCAAGGTTTCGGGGGGGACACTGAAGCTTTCTTT. Translating it yields CASSQGFGGDTEAFF.

V gene TRBV29-1 combines with J gene TRBJ2-3; D possibly matches TRBD1 or TRBD2 (5 bases each). The CDR3 consists of 12 residues. Germline loops: CDR1 SQVTM, CDR2 ANQGSEA. Trimming shortened V by 7 bases and J by 4 bases, and 12 bases separated the two germline ends. The CDR3 DNA follows: TGCAGCGCTGGGGGTTGGTCAGATACGCAGTATTTT. This gives the protein CSAGGWSDTQYF.

J is TRBJ2-5 and V is TRBV5-1; tentatively, D is TRBD1 (5 bases). The CDR3 is 13 residues long. From germline, CDR1 is SGHRS and CDR2 YFSETQ. V was pared by 6 bases and J by 5 bases, with 14 bases between. The CDR3 here is CASNQAGAETQYF. The CDR3 DNA sequence: TGCGCCAGCAATCAGGCTGGGGCCGAGACCCAGTACTTC.

This clonotype was observed a few times. The V and J genes are TRBV20-1 and TRBJ2-3, with D perhaps TRBD1 (5 bases). CDR3 length equals 12 residues. Germline CDR1 is DFQATT and CDR2 is SNEGSKA (reference sequence). Trimming stripped 8 bases from V and 2 bases from J, with 11 bases between. CDR3: CSPRQITDTQYF. The CDR3 nucleotides are TGCAGTCCCAGACAGATCACAGATACGCAGTATTTT.

The V and J genes are TRBV5-6 and TRBJ1-2; possible D gene TRBD1, 6 bases. Germline CDR1 reads SGHDT; CDR2 reads YYEEEE. CDR3 length: 19 residues. V was pared by 4 bases and J by 0 bases, with 25 bases between. The CDR3 nucleotides read TGTGCCAGCAGCCGACCCCTGTGGGACCGGGACACTTCTAACTATGGCTACACCTTC. Its translation: CASSRPLWDRDTSNYGYTF.

The chain employs TRBV20-1 and TRBJ2-3; 13 bases map to TRBD2. The CDR3 totals 15 residues. V shed 6 bases and J 6 bases; nucleotides not matched to a gene: 9. Germline V lookup: CDR1 DFQATT, CDR2 SNEGSKA (reference sequence). The CDR3 sequence: CSAAGLAGLVDTQYF. The DNA of the CDR3 is TGCAGTGCGGCGGGACTAGCGGGACTCGTGGATACGCAGTATTTT.

In this sample, this clonotype turned up a few times. This chain uses TRBV20-1 with TRBJ2-2; D unclear. The V and J ends lost 3 bases and 3 bases respectively, with 11 bases between them. The CDR3 consists of 14 residues. Germline V gene sequence: CDR1 DFQATT, CDR2 SNEGSKA (reference sequence). The CDR3, as DNA: TGCAGTGCTAGTTTGCCATCGGACACCGGGGAGCTGTTTTTT. It yields the protein CSASLPSDTGELFF.

Many counts were recorded for this clonotype. The chain is built from TRBV12-3 or TRBV12-4 and TRBJ2-7; D is undetermined. The V end lost 1 base, the J end lost 4 bases, and 8 bases lay between the germline ends. The CDR3 is 13 amino acids. For the CDR3, the DNA is TGTGCCAGCAGTTTAGGGGCAGCTTACGAGCAGTACTTC. Its protein is CASSLGAAYEQYF.

This clonotype was detected a few times. The chain recombines TRBV27 with TRBJ1-2, with TRBD1 identical over 8 bases. Germline trimming cut 3 bases from V and 6 bases from J; bases unmatched to any gene: 6. The CDR3 consists of 14 residues. Germline V gene data show CDR1 as MNHEY and CDR2 as SMNVEV (reference sequence). CDR3 residues: CASSFNGQGDGYTF. CDR3 in DNA: TGTGCCAGCAGTTTTAACGGACAGGGCGATGGCTACACCTTC.

The rearrangement uses TRBV18 and TRBJ1-5; D is unresolved. Trimming stripped 3 bases from V and 4 bases from J, with 7 bases between. CDR1 KGHSH and CDR2 LQKENI come from the germline V gene. The CDR3 is 13 residues long. CDR3 protein: CASSPGDNQPQHF. CDR3 in DNA: TGTGCCAGCTCACCCGGGGATAATCAGCCCCAGCATTTT.

Concerning this clonotype: One end of the junction does not line up with germline, which may come from a read error. CDR3 DNA sequence: TGTGCCATCAGTGAGTCGTGGGGGGAAGCCAAAAACAGTCAGTACTTC. Translated, it gives CAISESWGEAKNSQYF. J is TRBJ2-4 and V is TRBV10-3, with a possible D match to TRBD2 (6 bases). In germline, CDR1 is ENHRY, CDR2 SYGVKD. This CDR3 spans 16 amino acids.

This clonotype showed up just a few times. The chain joins TRBV5-6 to TRBJ2-2, with D uncertain. V lost 1 base and J 6 bases, leaving 7 bases between the germline ends. CDR3 length: 13 residues. The germline gives CDR1 SGHDT, CDR2 YYEEEE. CDR3 bases: TGTGCCAGCAGCTTGTATCAGGCCGGGGAGCTGTTTTTT. It specifies CASSLYQAGELFF.

V is TRBV6-1 and J is TRBJ2-3; tentatively, D is TRBD2 (5 bases). The CDR3 consists of 14 residues. The germline V gene has CDR1 MNHNS and CDR2 SASEGT. Trimming shortened V by 7 bases and J by 6 bases, and 17 bases separated the two germline ends. The DNA for the CDR3 is TGTGCCAGCAACTCGGAGGCATGGTTGGATACGCAGTATTTT. It yields the protein CASNSEAWLDTQYF.